The 28 T cell receptor beta chains below come from one sample, sequenced in a study of T cell repertoires in cytomegalovirus infection. For these TCRs, the target antigens are not known. From the reads, TCRdb called clonotypes with MiXCR, one entry per CDR3 protein. This sample carries 550,000 to 850,000 distinct CDR3 sequences, around a third of them seen once, and the ten largest clones take around a sixth. Sequences were derived from cultured PBMCs, sampled from culture after CMV antigen stimulation. All receptors come from a human donor in good health (CMV status not recorded). Some clones in this sample may be carry-over from other donors' samples.

This clonotype was counted at least ten times. The chain has TRBV7-9 and TRBJ2-7; D is unclear. Germline CDR1 is SEHNR and CDR2 is FQNEAQ (reference sequence). This CDR3 comprises 19 residues. Between the trimmed V and J ends, which lost 1 base and 0 bases, there was a span of 22 bases. The CDR3 reads CASSLDLAAPLNPSYEQYF. CDR3 coding DNA: TGTGCCAGCAGCTTAGATTTGGCGGCTCCACTTAACCCCTCCTACGAGCAGTACTTC.

There are a few counts of this clonotype. The rearrangement links TRBV4-1 to TRBJ2-7; 8 nucleotides match TRBD1. Trimming took 6 bases from V and 0 from J; bases not matched to a gene: 13. This CDR3 region has 17 residues. Per germline, CDR1 MGHRA and CDR2 YSYEKL. The CDR3 here is CASRRDRHPEGSYEQYF. In DNA form, the CDR3 reads TGCGCCAGCAGACGGGACAGGCACCCAGAGGGCTCCTACGAGCAGTACTTC.

The chain carries TRBV7-9 and TRBJ2-3; D gene ambiguous. CDR1 is SEHNR and CDR2 is FQNEAQ in the germline V gene (reference sequence). V lost 4 bases and J 0 bases, leaving 11 bases between the germline ends. The CDR3 extends over 15 amino acids. The CDR3 DNA reads TGTGCCAGCAGCTCCTCGGCCCAGAGCACAGATACGCAGTATTTT. Encoded protein: CASSSSAQSTDTQYF.

There are many counts of this clonotype. The V and J genes are TRBV7-2 and TRBJ2-3, with 14 bases identical to TRBD2. There are 17 residues in the CDR3. V trimming: 5 bases; J trimming: 2 bases; junction bases outside the gene matches: 6. CDR1 is SGHTA, CDR2 FQGNSA, per germline. The CDR3 loop is CASSPGLAGGVTDTQYF. Here the CDR3 DNA reads TGTGCCAGCAGCCCTGGACTAGCGGGAGGAGTCACAGATACGCAGTATTTT.

The chain employs TRBV28 and TRBJ2-1, with 8 bases that match TRBD1. V was pared by 4 bases and J by 1 base, with 9 bases of the junction left unmatched. The CDR3 is made up of 17 amino acids. CDR1 is MDHEN, CDR2 SYDVKM, per germline. The chain's CDR3 is CASSSMSGQESYNEQFF. DNA of the CDR3: TGTGCCAGCAGTTCGATGTCGGGACAGGAGTCCTACAATGAGCAGTTCTTC.

This clonotype came up many times. The chain employs TRBV2 and TRBJ2-5; D remains unclear. Between the trimmed V and J ends, which lost 5 bases and 7 bases, there was a span of 11 bases. Germline CDR1 SNHLY, CDR2 FYNNEI. This CDR3 spans 12 amino acids. This CDR3 is CASSIGPGTQYF. CDR3 DNA: TGTGCCAGCAGTATCGGGCCTGGGACCCAGTACTTC.

This clonotype showed up many times. The chain employs TRBV7-2 and TRBJ1-5, with D maybe TRBD1 (6 bases). Germline loops: CDR1 SGHTA, CDR2 FQGNSA. The CDR3 length is 15 residues. The V end lost 5 bases, the J end lost 3 bases, and 14 bases lay between the germline ends. In DNA, the CDR3 is TGTGCCAGCAGCGCCTATACAGGGTACAATCAGCCCCAGCATTTT. As protein: CASSAYTGYNQPQHF.

This rearrangement joins TRBV7-2 to TRBJ1-2; 9 bases align to TRBD1. The J segment lost 3 bases and the V segment lost 7 bases, leaving 6 bases of the junction unmatched. The germline gives CDR1 SGHTA, CDR2 FQGNSA. CDR3 length: 14 amino acids. This CDR3 is CASNKQGADYGYTF. DNA of the CDR3: TGTGCCAGCAACAAACAGGGGGCAGACTATGGCTACACCTTC.

This clonotype was seen a few times. A much more abundant neighbour one base away suggests this may be a read error. V and J are TRBV7-2 and TRBJ2-7, with TRBD2 identical over 10 bases. Germline V gene sequence: CDR1 SGHTA, CDR2 FQGNSA. The CDR3 totals 13 residues. CDR3 coding DNA: TGTGCCAGCAGCATAGCGGGGGGCTACGAGCAGTACTTC. It encodes CASSIAGGYEQYF. Full variable domain (missing parts from reference TRBV7-2 and TRBJ2-7): GAGVSQSPSNKVTEKGKDVELRCDPISGHTALYWYRQSLGQGLEFLIYFQGNSAPDKSGLPSDRFSAERTGGSVSTLTIQRTQQEDSAVYLCASSIAGGYEQYFGPGTRLTVT.

The rearrangement joins TRBV4-3 to TRBJ2-1; 8 bases line up with TRBD2. CDR3 length equals 16 residues. Germline lookup yields CDR1 LGHNA and CDR2 YSLEER. V shed 3 bases, J shed 3 bases, and the junction held 7 bases outside the gene matches. CDR3 amino acids: CASSQEAGALYNEQFF. The CDR3 coding sequence is TGCGCCAGCAGCCAGGAAGCGGGAGCCCTCTACAATGAGCAGTTCTTC.

This clonotype was observed at least ten times. The rearrangement uses TRBV7-2 and TRBJ2-7; perhaps D is TRBD1 or TRBD2 (6 bases each). The germline gives CDR1 SGHTA, CDR2 FQGNSA. V dropped 4 bases and J dropped 6 bases, with 13 bases sitting between them. This CDR3 contains 13 residues. DNA of the CDR3: TGTGCCAGCAGCTCCCCGGGGGCACGCGAGCAGTACTTC. Translating it yields CASSSPGAREQYF.

J is TRBJ2-5 and V is TRBV6-2 or TRBV6-3, with 11 bases aligning to TRBD2. The V gene end was trimmed by 0 bases and the J gene end by 3 bases; junction bases not matched to a gene: 0. The length of the CDR3 is 15 residues. Germline CDR1 reads MNHEY; CDR2 reads SVGEGT. The CDR3 here is CASSYSTSGEETQYF. The CDR3 bases are TGTGCCAGCAGTTACTCGACTAGCGGGGAAGAGACCCAGTACTTC.

Only a few counts were recorded for this clonotype. The chain is built from TRBV12-3 or TRBV12-4 and TRBJ1-2; D gene ambiguous. The CDR3 sequence is 13 residues long. Deletions cut 7 bases from V and 8 bases from J, with 17 bases between. The CDR3 DNA sequence: TGTGCCAGCAACCCCGGGCCCAGTAGGGGCTACACCTTC. Its translation is CASNPGPSRGYTF.

The gene calls are TRBV6-6 and TRBJ2-3, with 12 bases fitting TRBD2. V lost 4 bases, J lost 7 bases, and 9 bases stayed unmatched. The germline gives CDR1 MNHNY, CDR2 SVGAGI (reference sequence). CDR3 length: 16 amino acids. The CDR3 DNA sequence: TGTGCCAGCAGTTGGCTAGCGGGAGGGCTGTTAAATACGCAGTATTTT. This encodes CASSWLAGGLLNTQYF.

The chain is built from TRBV4-2 and TRBJ2-5; 13 bases line up with TRBD2. Germline-derived CDR1 and CDR2 are LGHNA and YNFKEQ. The CDR3 extends over 16 amino acids. V lost 2 bases to trimming and J lost 4 bases; unmatched junction nucleotides: 4. CDR3 protein: CASSQLLAGGLETQYF. CDR3 nucleotide sequence: TGTGCCAGCAGCCAACTACTAGCGGGGGGGCTAGAGACCCAGTACTTC.

V gene TRBV7-1 combines with J gene TRBJ2-7; D possibly uses TRBD1 or TRBD2 (5 bases each). TRBV7-1 is an open reading frame, and its role is uncertain. This CDR3 comprises 12 residues. V lost 11 bases and J 2 bases, leaving 13 bases between the germline ends. The CDR3 loop is CAGSGGTYEQYF. The CDR3 nucleotides read TGTGCCGGGAGTGGGGGAACCTACGAGCAGTACTTC.

CDR3 residues: CAIRRDGYGYTF. The CDR3 nucleotides are TGTGCCATCCGCCGGGACGGATATGGCTACACCTTC. The chain employs TRBV10-3 and TRBJ1-2; D is possibly TRBD1 (5 bases). Trimming cost V 8 bases and J 5 bases, with 12 bases left between them. Germline-derived CDR1 and CDR2 are ENHRY and SYGVKD. The CDR3 is 12 residues long.

The V call is TRBV5-1, the J call TRBJ1-2; 9 bases line up with TRBD1. The CDR3 runs to 13 residues. Trimming at V came to 2 bases and at J to 8 bases, leaving 4 bases not matched to a gene. Looked up from germline, CDR1 is SGHRS and CDR2 is YFSETQ. CDR3 coding DNA: TGCGCCAGCAGCTTAGGGACAGGGAAAGGCTACACCTTC. Its translation is CASSLGTGKGYTF. Full variable domain (outside the CDR3, taken from reference TRBV5-1 and TRBJ1-2): KAGVTQTPRYLIKTRGQQVTLSCSPISGHRSVSWYQQTPGQGLQFLFEYFSETQRNKGNFPGRFSGRQFSNSRSEMNVSTLELGDSALYLCASSLGTGKGYTFGSGTRLTVV.

The chain has TRBV28 and TRBJ2-1; D is perhaps TRBD1 or TRBD2 (6 bases each). Trimming removed 5 bases from V and 0 bases from J, with 17 bases in between. CDR3 length: 17 amino acids. From germline, CDR1 is MDHEN and CDR2 SYDVKM. CDR3 sequence reads: CASSLLGGMGSYNEQFF. CDR3 DNA sequence: TGTGCCAGCAGTCTATTAGGGGGGATGGGCTCCTACAATGAGCAGTTCTTC.

The chain joins TRBV6-1 to TRBJ2-1; TRBD2 agrees at 7 bases. The germline V gene has CDR1 MNHNS and CDR2 SASEGT. Unmatched junction bases numbered 6, after V lost 8 bases and J lost 5 bases. The CDR3 runs 13 residues. The CDR3 DNA reads as TGTGCCAGCGGACTAGGAAGAGACAATGAGCAGTTCTTC. This gives the protein CASGLGRDNEQFF.

The chain has TRBV20-1 and TRBJ2-5; the match to TRBD2 covers 7 bases. From germline, CDR1 is DFQATT and CDR2 SNEGSKA (reference sequence). V gave up 1 base and J gave up 4 bases; unmatched junction bases: 9. This CDR3 is built from 15 residues. CDR3 amino acids: CSARGSGRAPETQYF. In DNA form, the CDR3 reads TGCAGTGCTAGAGGGTCGGGGAGGGCCCCAGAGACCCAGTACTTC.

This clonotype has at least ten counts. Written as DNA, the CDR3 is TGTGCCAGCAGCCCCCCGTGGCTGTATAGGGAGACCCAGTACTTC. It translates to CASSPPWLYRETQYF. The chain is built from TRBV7-2 and TRBJ2-5; D uncertain. The V end was cut by 5 bases, the J end by 5 bases, with 18 bases between. The CDR3 runs 15 residues. CDR1 and CDR2 (germline): SGHTA, FQGNSA.

The sample holds one count of this clonotype. V and J are TRBV29-1 and TRBJ2-3, with D perhaps assigned TRBD1 or TRBD2 (6 bases each). Trimming stripped 3 bases from V and 0 bases from J, with 10 bases between. The germline V gene encodes CDR1 SQVTM and CDR2 ANQGSEA. The CDR3 totals 14 residues. CDR3 sequence (DNA): TGCAGCGTTGATCGGGGGCCCAGCACAGATACGCAGTATTTT. Translated: CSVDRGPSTDTQYF.

Many counts were recorded for this clonotype. The V call is TRBV7-2, the J call TRBJ2-1, with 7 bases that match TRBD1. From germline, CDR1 is SGHTA and CDR2 FQGNSA. Trimming cost V 4 bases and J 3 bases; bases outside gene matches: 9. CDR3 length equals 16 residues. The CDR3 spells CASSSLGQTGYNEQFF. CDR3 bases: TGTGCCAGCAGCTCCTTGGGACAGACGGGCTACAATGAGCAGTTCTTC.

CDR3 loop: CASSSVYRDPTEAFF. CDR3 bases: TGTGCCAGCAGCAGCGTTTACAGGGATCCCACTGAAGCTTTCTTT. The V and J genes are TRBV5-5 and TRBJ1-1, with D maybe TRBD1 (6 bases). Germline CDR1 reads SGHKS; CDR2 reads YYEKEE (reference sequence). V lost 4 bases, J lost 4 bases, and 17 bases lay in between. The CDR3 consists of 15 residues.

The rearrangement uses TRBV19 and TRBJ2-7, with D possibly being TRBD1 (5 bases). Germline CDR1 is LNHDA and CDR2 is SQIVND (reference sequence). The CDR3 runs to 14 residues. V gave up 5 bases and J gave up 0 bases, with 11 bases separating them. In nucleotides, the CDR3 is TGTGCCAGTAGTGGGGCGGAAGACTCCTACGAGCAGTACTTC. Amino acids: CASSGAEDSYEQYF.

The V gene is TRBV2, the J gene TRBJ1-1; 8 nucleotides align to TRBD1. Unmatched junction bases numbered 15, after V lost 7 bases and J lost 8 bases. Germline V CDR1 and CDR2: SNHLY, FYNNEI. The CDR3 consists of 15 residues. This CDR3 reads CASKQDRAETWEAFF. The CDR3 bases are TGTGCCAGCAAACAGGACAGGGCCGAAACTTGGGAAGCTTTCTTT.

This clonotype came up a few times. V and J are TRBV2 and TRBJ1-2; weak D call: TRBD1 (5 bases). Germline V CDR1 and CDR2: SNHLY, FYNNEI. This CDR3 contains 14 residues. V shed 6 bases and J shed 4 bases, with 15 bases lying between them. The DNA of the CDR3 is TGTGCCAGCAGGCCGGGACGCAGTAGCTATGGCTACACCTTC. Translated, it gives CASRPGRSSYGYTF.